One and the same sample provided the 24 T cell receptor beta chains below, sequenced in a study of blood T cells in healthy people across ages. Combining a sample-barcoded 5' primer with a J-beta primer mix, a second PCR ran for roughly 7 to 12 cycles. TCRdb reprocessed the 5' RACE reads with MiXCR, giving one entry per CDR3 protein. The table shows under 1,000,000 distinct CDR3 sequences, with around 36% occurring only once. The sequenced sample consisted of blood. These receptors came from a man between 18 and 35 years old in good health.

This clonotype has a handful of counts. The V gene is TRBV7-8, the J gene TRBJ2-7, with 9 bases that match TRBD1. The CDR3 sequence is 15 residues long. CDR1 and CDR2 from the germline V gene are SGHVS and FQNEAQ. The junction had 8 bases not matched to a gene; V was cut back by 6 bases and J by 2 bases. This CDR3 is CASSSGTGKPYEQYF. CDR3 coding DNA: TGTGCCAGCAGTTCCGGGACAGGGAAGCCCTACGAGCAGTACTTC.

V is TRBV4-2 and J is TRBJ2-2; TRBD1 or TRBD2 may be the D gene (5 bases each). The CDR3 sequence is 13 residues long. V shed 3 bases and J shed 9 bases, with 11 bases lying between them. Germline loops: CDR1 LGHNA, CDR2 YNFKEQ. CDR3 sequence: CASSQGERRELFF. Written as DNA, the CDR3 is TGTGCCAGCAGCCAGGGGGAGCGACGGGAGCTGTTTTTT.

The chain links TRBV2 to TRBJ1-2; D uncertain. V was pared by 6 bases and J by 6 bases, with 14 bases between. Germline CDR1 is SNHLY and CDR2 is FYNNEI. The CDR3 runs 13 residues. The CDR3 reads CASSLSVQHGYTF. CDR3 coding DNA: TGTGCCAGCAGCCTCTCCGTACAGCATGGCTACACCTTC.

For the CDR3, the DNA is TGTGCCAGCAGCTACTACAGGGGACATCTATACGAGCAGTACTTC. It yields the protein CASSYYRGHLYEQYF. The chain has TRBV7-9 and TRBJ2-7, with TRBD1 matching over 7 bases. The germline CDR1 and CDR2 sequences are SEHNR and FQNEAQ (reference sequence). The J segment lost 4 bases and the V segment lost 4 bases, leaving 10 bases of the junction unmatched. There are 15 residues in the CDR3.

The chain couples TRBV20-1 to TRBJ2-2; weak D call: TRBD2 (6 bases). Trimming removed 3 bases from V and 1 base from J, with 9 bases in between. The germline gives CDR1 DFQATT, CDR2 SNEGSKA (reference sequence). There are 14 residues in the CDR3. The CDR3 loop reads CSASRAGNTGELFF. CDR3 nucleotide sequence: TGCAGTGCTAGCAGAGCGGGGAACACCGGGGAGCTGTTTTTT.

The J gene is TRBJ2-1, the V gene TRBV7-2; a possible D gene is TRBD2 (7 bases). The J call may be in error: the DNA end matches TRBJ2-7 better. The CDR3 has 14 amino acids. Per the germline V gene, CDR1 is SGHTA and CDR2 is FQGNSA. The CDR3 bases are TGTGCCAGCCGGGGGGCGAGCTCCTACAATGAGCAGTACTTC. This encodes CASRGASSYNEQYF.

Ten or more counts support this clonotype. The V and J genes are TRBV6-2 or TRBV6-3 and TRBJ2-5, with TRBD2 identical over 7 bases. Per germline, CDR1 MNHEY and CDR2 SVGEGT. The CDR3 extends over 15 amino acids. Trimming at V came to 6 bases and at J to 1 base, leaving 8 bases not matched to a gene. The CDR3 here is CASSLASGLQETQYF. DNA of the CDR3: TGTGCCAGCAGCCTAGCTAGCGGCCTCCAAGAGACCCAGTACTTC.

V usage is TRBV6-6 and J usage is TRBJ2-3; perhaps D is TRBD1 or TRBD2 (5 bases each). V shed 10 bases and J shed 6 bases, with 23 bases lying between them. The CDR3 covers 15 residues. Germline V gene data show CDR1 as MNHNY and CDR2 as SVGAGI (reference sequence). CDR3 nucleotides: TGTGCCAACAGGCGTAGGGCCGCCGGGGCGGATACGCAGTATTTT. Amino acids: CANRRRAAGADTQYF.

The chain links TRBV7-8 to TRBJ2-7; TRBD1 aligns across 7 bases. Per the germline V gene, CDR1 is SGHVS and CDR2 is FQNEAQ. CDR3 size: 16 residues. J gave up 2 bases and V 1 base, and 8 bases lay outside the gene matches. The CDR3 DNA is TGTGCCAGCAGCTTAGTTGGGACAGCGCTGGCCTACGAGCAGTACTTC. Translation: CASSLVGTALAYEQYF.

The chain combines TRBV4-1 with TRBJ2-1; possibly TRBD2 for D (6 bases). Trimming pared 0 bases from V and 15 bases from J, leaving 15 bases between. Germline-derived CDR1 and CDR2 are MGHRA and YSYEKL. This CDR3 spans 13 amino acids. The CDR3 DNA follows: TGCGCCAGCAGCCAAGAAGTTCTGGGGGGTAGGTTCTTC. The encoded protein is CASSQEVLGGRFF.

Notes on this clonotype: This may be a read error: a much more frequent sequence differs by one nucleotide. The V call is TRBV12-3 or TRBV12-4, the J call TRBJ2-6, with 7 positions matching TRBD2. The CDR3 spans 12 residues. CDR3 sequence reads: CASPAGVNVLTF. The CDR3 DNA follows: TGTGCCAGCCCCGCGGGGGTCAACGTCCTGACTTTC.

This clonotype was seen more than once but under ten times. The V and J genes are TRBV7-2 and TRBJ2-5; tentatively, D is TRBD1 or TRBD2 (7 bases each). The CDR3 consists of 15 residues. Trimming removed 1 base at V and 4 bases at J, with 13 bases between. Per germline, CDR1 SGHTA and CDR2 FQGNSA. CDR3 sequence reads: CASSLDTGEGETQYF. The CDR3 coding sequence is TGTGCCAGCAGCTTAGATACAGGGGAGGGAGAGACCCAGTACTTC.

CDR3 protein: CASSFGTANTGELFF. The CDR3 nucleotides are TGTGCCAGCAGTTTCGGGACTGCTAACACCGGGGAGCTGTTTTTT. This chain uses TRBV12-3 or TRBV12-4 with TRBJ2-2, with D possibly TRBD2 on 6 matching bases. The CDR3 runs to 15 residues. V gave up 3 bases and J gave up 2 bases, with 10 bases separating them.

This clonotype was found many times. The chain couples TRBV4-1 to TRBJ2-3, with 8 positions matching TRBD1. Trimming removed 2 bases from V and 2 bases from J; junction bases left unmatched: 9. The length of the CDR3 is 17 residues. CDR1 MGHRA and CDR2 YSYEKL come from the germline V gene. The CDR3 loop is CASSQILQGEITDTQYF. In DNA form, the CDR3 reads TGCGCCAGCAGCCAAATTCTACAGGGGGAGATCACAGATACGCAGTATTTT.

The chain recombines TRBV10-3 with TRBJ2-1, with a possible D match to TRBD2 (6 bases). The CDR3 has 16 amino acids. V was shortened by 4 bases and J by 0 bases, with 13 bases between the two germline ends. Germline V gene lookup returns CDR1 ENHRY and CDR2 SYGVKD. CDR3 nucleotide sequence: TGTGCCATCAGTGCGCCACGGGGGAGCTCCTACAATGAGCAGTTCTTC. Protein product: CAISAPRGSSYNEQFF.

Here the CDR3 DNA reads TGTGCCAGCAGCCTAGAGACACCTGCAAACTCTGGAAACACCATATATTTT. It specifies CASSLETPANSGNTIYF. The rearrangement uses TRBV7-6 and TRBJ1-3; D not resolved. V lost 5 bases to trimming and J lost 0 bases, with 17 bases between them. The CDR3 spans 17 residues. Per germline, CDR1 SGHVS and CDR2 FNYEAQ. Full variable domain (rest looked up from reference TRBV7-6 and TRBJ1-3): GAGVSQSPRYKVTKRGQDVALRCDPISGHVSLYWYRQALGQGPEFLTYFNYEAQQDKSGLPNDRFSAERPEGSISTLTIQRTEQRDSAMYRCASSLETPANSGNTIYFGEGSWLTVV.

This clonotype was recorded a few times. This chain links TRBV6-2 or TRBV6-3 with TRBJ2-3; TRBD2 aligns across 9 bases. The ends lost 7 bases at V and 4 bases at J; junction bases unmatched: 6. Germline V gene lookup returns CDR1 MNHEY and CDR2 SVGEGT. The CDR3 length is 14 residues. CDR3 amino acids: CASKEGLAPDTQYF. The DNA of the CDR3 is TGTGCCAGCAAAGAGGGACTAGCCCCAGATACGCAGTATTTT.

J is TRBJ2-3 and V is TRBV29-1, with D unresolved. Trimming removed 4 bases from V and 4 bases from J, with 9 bases in between. Germline CDR1 reads SQVTM; CDR2 reads ANQGSEA. The CDR3 contains 12 residues. The CDR3 is CSVVLGADTQYF. The CDR3 bases are TGCAGCGTTGTCCTTGGAGCAGATACGCAGTATTTT.

The chain couples TRBV5-6 to TRBJ2-2; TRBD2 matches 7 bases. The CDR3 is 15 amino acids. CDR1 is SGHDT, CDR2 YYEEEE, per germline. V was pared by 4 bases and J by 4 bases, with 7 bases of the junction left unmatched. The chain's CDR3 is CASSSGAFGTGELFF. CDR3 bases: TGTGCCAGCAGCAGCGGGGCCTTTGGCACCGGGGAGCTGTTTTTT.

V and J are TRBV4-3 and TRBJ2-5; 7 bases are shared with TRBD2. The better agreement between TRBJ2-4 and the DNA end casts doubt on the J call. The CDR3 has 15 amino acids. Germline-derived CDR1 and CDR2 are LGHNA and YSLEER. CDR3 DNA sequence: TGCGCCAGCAGCCAAGAGGGGAGGGGTTCGAACATTCAGTACTTC. This encodes CASSQEGRGSNIQYF.

V is TRBV29-1 and J is TRBJ1-1; TRBD1 is a possible D gene (6 bases). The CDR3 length is 13 residues. Germline V lookup: CDR1 SQVTM, CDR2 ANQGSEA. V was clipped by 8 bases and J by 3 bases, with 16 bases between them. The CDR3 sequence: CSPTRTDDTEAFF. CDR3 in DNA: TGCAGCCCCACCCGGACAGACGACACTGAAGCTTTCTTT.

This clonotype was counted many times. This sequence joins TRBV5-1 and TRBJ2-7, with a possible D match to TRBD1 (6 bases). Trimming stripped 1 base from V and 6 bases from J, with 14 bases between. This CDR3 spans 14 amino acids. The germline V gene has CDR1 SGHRS and CDR2 YFSETQ. The CDR3 bases are TGCGCCAGCAGCTTGAGTCAGGGGTCGGGCGAGCAGTACTTC. Translating gives CASSLSQGSGEQYF.

This clonotype was counted at least ten times. The chain has TRBV5-1 and TRBJ1-1, with D unresolved. CDR3 length equals 13 residues. V was trimmed by 3 bases and J by 0 bases, leaving 6 bases between them. The germline CDR1 and CDR2 sequences are SGHRS and YFSETQ. This CDR3 reads CASSSAMNTEAFF. DNA of the CDR3: TGCGCCAGCAGCTCAGCCATGAACACTGAAGCTTTCTTT.

The chain carries TRBV12-3 or TRBV12-4 and TRBJ1-2; no reliable D call. Trimming left V 6 bases short and J 7 bases short, with 18 bases between. The CDR3 totals 14 residues. The CDR3 loop reads CASREGRPGSGYTF. In nucleotides, the CDR3 is TGTGCCAGCAGGGAAGGACGGCCGGGGAGTGGCTACACCTTC.